The 15 T cell receptor beta chains reported below all come from one sample, sequenced in a study of graft-versus-host responses after intestinal transplantation. Some clones are missing from TCRdb's copy, which holds only in-frame ones; the method was immunoSEQ multiplex PCR. The table lists about 110,000 clones, roughly 87% of them singletons. These receptors' targets are unknown. The specimen was unstimulated CD4+ T cells sorted from spleen or lymph node cells, collected before transplant. These receptors came from a human donor who was the organ donor for an intestinal transplant.

The rearrangement links TRBV11-2 to TRBJ2-6; D possibly corresponds to TRBD1 (5 bases). The CDR3 has 17 residues. Between the trimmed V and J ends, which lost 7 bases and 0 bases, there was a span of 16 bases. CDR1 and CDR2 from the germline V gene are SGHAT and FQNNGV. The CDR3: CASTANRRLSGANVLTF. In DNA form, the CDR3 reads TGTGCCAGCACCGCGAACAGGCGACTCTCTGGGGCCAACGTCCTGACTTTC.

This chain joins TRBV6-1 and TRBJ1-5; tentative D call: TRBD1 (5 bases). The CDR3 has 15 residues. Trimming took off 6 bases at V and 0 bases at J, with 12 bases between the two ends. CDR1 is MNHNS and CDR2 is SASEGT in the germline V gene. CDR3 sequence: CASRRAGTSNQPQHF. For the CDR3, the DNA is TGTGCCAGCAGGAGAGCCGGGACTAGCAATCAGCCCCAGCATTTT.

V usage is TRBV11-1 and J usage is TRBJ2-1; 10 bases match TRBD2. The CDR3 contains 15 residues. V dropped 1 base and J dropped 6; count of bases not matched to a gene: 3. Germline-derived CDR1 and CDR2 are SGHAT and FQDESV (reference sequence). In DNA, the CDR3 is TGTGCCAGCAGCTTAGAGCGGACTAGCGGCAATGAGCAGTTCTTC. Translated, it gives CASSLERTSGNEQFF.

This CDR3 reads CASSWGGLRDYSYEQYF. The DNA for the CDR3 is TGCGCCAGCAGCTGGGGGGGGCTCAGGGACTACTCCTACGAGCAGTACTTC. This chain connects TRBV5-1 to TRBJ2-7, with D possibly being TRBD2 (7 bases). CDR3 length: 17 amino acids. Germline V gene lookup returns CDR1 SGHRS and CDR2 YFSETQ. V lost 3 bases and J 0 bases, leaving 19 bases between the germline ends.

This clone appeared once. This chain links TRBV5-4 with TRBJ2-1; TRBD2 matches 7 bases. V lost 3 bases and J lost 7; bases outside the gene matches: 13. CDR1 and CDR2 (germline): SGHNT, YYREEE (reference sequence). There are 16 residues in the CDR3. The DNA of the CDR3 is TGTGCCAGCAGCTCCCGCTGGAGGGAGGGCCTTAATGAGCAGTTCTTC. This codes for CASSSRWREGLNEQFF.

The chain joins TRBV11-3 to TRBJ2-7; 7 positions agree with TRBD1. The germline gives CDR1 SGHNT, CDR2 YENEEA. Trimming removed 3 bases from V and 1 base from J; junction bases left unmatched: 12. The CDR3 extends over 17 amino acids. CDR3 sequence (DNA): TGTGCCAGCAGCTTTATCCCCGGGACAGAGCCGTCCTACGAGCAGTACTTC. It specifies CASSFIPGTEPSYEQYF.

The chain joins TRBV14 to TRBJ2-4; D unclear. The CDR3 covers 13 residues. Germline CDR1 SGHDN, CDR2 FVKESK. Trimming took 0 bases from V and 12 from J, leaving 12 bases between them. The CDR3 is CASSQESRTAQYF. In DNA, the CDR3 is TGTGCCAGCAGCCAAGAGTCGAGAACAGCTCAGTACTTC.

V and J are TRBV7-3 and TRBJ2-2; 7 bases agree with TRBD1. This CDR3 region has 16 residues. Germline CDR1 SGHTA, CDR2 FQGTGA. V dropped 5 bases and J dropped 4; count of bases not matched to a gene: 10. DNA for the CDR3: TGTGCCAGCAGCCCCCATCGAGGGGGCTCCACCGGGGAGCTGTTTTTT. Protein sequence: CASSPHRGGSTGELFF.

In its sample, this clone was seen once. This chain links TRBV6-6 with TRBJ1-6; no clear D gene. This CDR3 has 12 residues. CDR1 is MNHNY and CDR2 is SVGAGI in the germline V gene (reference sequence). Trimming left V 3 bases short and J 7 bases short, with 4 bases between. This chain's CDR3 is CASSYINSPLHF. The CDR3 DNA reads TGTGCCAGCAGTTATATCAATTCACCCCTCCACTTT.

This rearrangement joins TRBV18 to TRBJ1-1; D might be TRBD1 (6 bases). The germline V gene encodes CDR1 KGHSH and CDR2 LQKENI. V dropped 0 bases and J dropped 2 bases, with 7 bases sitting between them. There are 14 residues in the CDR3. CDR3 amino acids: CASSPPRGNTEAFF. The CDR3, as DNA: TGTGCCAGCTCACCACCCAGGGGAAACACTGAAGCTTTCTTT.

This chain joins TRBV19 and TRBJ2-7; 10 bases align to TRBD1. The CDR3 has 13 amino acids. V shed 3 bases and J 4 bases; nucleotides not matched to a gene: 0. The V gene's germline CDR1 is LNHDA and CDR2 SQIVND (reference sequence). In DNA form, the CDR3 reads TGTGCCAGTAGTATGGACAGGGGGTACGAGCAGTACTTC. Translating gives CASSMDRGYEQYF.

This chain uses TRBV6-1 with TRBJ2-5; 8 bases are shared with TRBD1. The CDR3 length is 17 residues. Germline trimming cut 4 bases from V and 0 bases from J; bases unmatched to any gene: 10. Germline V CDR1 and CDR2: MNHNS, SASEGT. The CDR3 region is CASSVRQDRVNQETQYF. CDR3 bases: TGTGCCAGCAGTGTGAGACAGGACAGGGTGAACCAAGAGACCCAGTACTTC.

The V and J genes are TRBV5-1 and TRBJ1-1; tentative D call: TRBD1 (6 bases). Germline values: CDR1 SGHRS, CDR2 YFSETQ. The CDR3 loop spans 14 amino acids. Between the trimmed V and J ends, which lost 2 bases and 1 base, there was a span of 9 bases. In DNA, the CDR3 is TGCGCCAGCAGCTTTGGGACACAGAACACTGAAGCTTTCTTT. Protein product: CASSFGTQNTEAFF. Full variable domain (remainder filled in from reference TRBV5-1 and TRBJ1-1): KAGVTQTPRYLIKTRGQQVTLSCSPISGHRSVSWYQQTPGQGLQFLFEYFSETQRNKGNFPGRFSGRQFSNSRSEMNVSTLELGDSALYLCASSFGTQNTEAFFGQGTRLTVV.

J is TRBJ2-5 and V is TRBV27; tentative D call: TRBD1 (5 bases). This CDR3 is built from 15 residues. Germline V gives CDR1 MNHEY, CDR2 SMNVEV (reference sequence). The V and J ends lost 5 bases and 1 base respectively, with 14 bases between them. CDR3 in DNA: TGTGCCAGCAGTCCATGGGGCAGGCGCCAAGAGACCCAGTACTTC. Translated: CASSPWGRRQETQYF.

The chain couples TRBV5-1 to TRBJ2-7; a weak D match, TRBD1 (6 bases). CDR1 is SGHRS and CDR2 is YFSETQ in the germline V gene. There are 14 residues in the CDR3. V shed 0 bases and J shed 4 bases, with 11 bases lying between them. In DNA form, the CDR3 reads TGCGCCAGCAGCTTGGTGGCAGGGGCGTACGAGCAGTACTTC. It yields the protein CASSLVAGAYEQYF.